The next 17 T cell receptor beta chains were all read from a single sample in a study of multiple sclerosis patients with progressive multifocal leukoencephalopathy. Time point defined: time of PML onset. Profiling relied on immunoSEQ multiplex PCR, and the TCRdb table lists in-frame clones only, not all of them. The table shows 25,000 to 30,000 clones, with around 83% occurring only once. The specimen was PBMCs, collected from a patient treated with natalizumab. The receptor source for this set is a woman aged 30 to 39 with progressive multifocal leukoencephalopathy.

The CDR3 sequence is CAISETAGAYEQYF. CDR3 DNA sequence: TGTGCCATTTCAGAGACTGCCGGAGCCTACGAGCAGTACTTC. The J gene is TRBJ2-7, the V gene TRBV6-5, with D uncertain. The V gene's germline CDR1 is MNHEY and CDR2 SVGAGI. CDR3 length equals 14 residues. Trimming removed 10 bases at V and 2 bases at J, with 18 bases between.

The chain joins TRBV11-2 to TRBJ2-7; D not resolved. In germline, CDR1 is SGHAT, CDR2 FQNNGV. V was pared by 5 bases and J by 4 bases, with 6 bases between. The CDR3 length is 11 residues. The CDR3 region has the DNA TGTGCCAGCAGCCCGAAATACGAGCAGTACTTC. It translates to CASSPKYEQYF.

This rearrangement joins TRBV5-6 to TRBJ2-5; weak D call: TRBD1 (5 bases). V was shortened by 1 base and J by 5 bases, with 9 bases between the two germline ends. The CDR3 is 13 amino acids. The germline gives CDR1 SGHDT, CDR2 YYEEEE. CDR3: CASSLTGPETQYF. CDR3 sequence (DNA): TGTGCCAGCAGCTTGACAGGACCGGAGACCCAGTACTTC.

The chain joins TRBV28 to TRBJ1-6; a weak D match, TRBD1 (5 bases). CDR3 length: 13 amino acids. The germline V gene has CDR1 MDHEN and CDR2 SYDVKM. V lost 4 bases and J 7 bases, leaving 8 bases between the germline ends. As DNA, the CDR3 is TGTGCCAGCAGTTCCTGGGGGAATTCACCCCTCCACTTT. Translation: CASSSWGNSPLHF.

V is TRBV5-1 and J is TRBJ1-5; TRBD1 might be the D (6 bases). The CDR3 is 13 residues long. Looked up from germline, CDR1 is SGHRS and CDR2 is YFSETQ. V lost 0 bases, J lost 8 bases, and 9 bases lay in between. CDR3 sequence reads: CASSLGRGEPQHF. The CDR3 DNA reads TGCGCCAGCAGCTTGGGCAGGGGTGAGCCCCAGCATTTT.

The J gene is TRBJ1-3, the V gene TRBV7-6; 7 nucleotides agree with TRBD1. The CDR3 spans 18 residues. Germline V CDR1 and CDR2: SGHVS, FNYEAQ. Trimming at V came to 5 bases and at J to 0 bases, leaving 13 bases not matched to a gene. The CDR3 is CASSSVSRDSDSGNTIYF. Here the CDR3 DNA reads TGTGCCAGCAGCAGCGTCTCCCGGGACAGCGACTCTGGAAACACCATATATTTT.

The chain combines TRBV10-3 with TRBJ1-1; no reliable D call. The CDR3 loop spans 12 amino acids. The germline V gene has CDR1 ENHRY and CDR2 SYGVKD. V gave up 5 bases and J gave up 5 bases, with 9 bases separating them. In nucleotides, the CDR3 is TGTGCCATCAGTCGCGGCGGGACTGAAGCTTTCTTT. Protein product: CAISRGGTEAFF.

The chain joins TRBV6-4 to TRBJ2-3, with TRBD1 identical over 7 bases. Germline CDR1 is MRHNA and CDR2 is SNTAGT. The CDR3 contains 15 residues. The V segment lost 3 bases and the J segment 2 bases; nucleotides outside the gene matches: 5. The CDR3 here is CASSDQGQPTDTQYF. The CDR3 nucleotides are TGTGCCAGCAGTGATCAGGGACAGCCCACAGATACGCAGTATTTT.

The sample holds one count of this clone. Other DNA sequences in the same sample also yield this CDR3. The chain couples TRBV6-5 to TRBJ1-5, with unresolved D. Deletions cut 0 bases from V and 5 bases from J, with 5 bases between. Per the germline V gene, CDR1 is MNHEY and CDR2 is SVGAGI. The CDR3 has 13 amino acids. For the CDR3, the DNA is TGTGCCAGCAGTTACTCACGGGATCAGCCCCAGCATTTT. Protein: CASSYSRDQPQHF.

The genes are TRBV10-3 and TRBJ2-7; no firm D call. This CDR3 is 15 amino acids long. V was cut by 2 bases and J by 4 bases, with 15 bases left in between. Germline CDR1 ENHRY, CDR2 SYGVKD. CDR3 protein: CAISENPRSLYEQYF. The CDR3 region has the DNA TGTGCCATCAGTGAGAACCCAAGGTCCCTGTACGAGCAGTACTTC.

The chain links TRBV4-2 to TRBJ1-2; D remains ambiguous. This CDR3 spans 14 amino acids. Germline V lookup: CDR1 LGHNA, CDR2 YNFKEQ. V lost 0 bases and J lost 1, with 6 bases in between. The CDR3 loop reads CASSQDEGNYGYTF. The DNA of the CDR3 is TGTGCCAGCAGCCAAGACGAGGGTAACTATGGCTACACCTTC.

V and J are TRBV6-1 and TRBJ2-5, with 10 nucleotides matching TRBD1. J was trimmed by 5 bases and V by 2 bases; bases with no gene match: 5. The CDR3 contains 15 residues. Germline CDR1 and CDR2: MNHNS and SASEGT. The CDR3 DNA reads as TGTGCCAGCAGTGAAATGACAGGGGGCGCGGAGACCCAGTACTTC. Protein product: CASSEMTGGAETQYF.

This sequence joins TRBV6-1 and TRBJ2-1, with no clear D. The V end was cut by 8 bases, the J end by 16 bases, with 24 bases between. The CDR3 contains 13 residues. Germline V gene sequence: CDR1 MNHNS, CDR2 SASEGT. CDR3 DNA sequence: TGTGCCAGCTCAGGAGCCCCGTCATCAATAAGCTTCTTC. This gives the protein CASSGAPSSISFF.

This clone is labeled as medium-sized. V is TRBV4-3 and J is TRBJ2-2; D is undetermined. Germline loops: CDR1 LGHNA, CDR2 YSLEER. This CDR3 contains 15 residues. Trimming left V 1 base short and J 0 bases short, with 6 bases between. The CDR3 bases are TGCGCCAGCAGCCAAGGGGCAGCGAACACCGGGGAGCTGTTTTTT. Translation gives CASSQGAANTGELFF.

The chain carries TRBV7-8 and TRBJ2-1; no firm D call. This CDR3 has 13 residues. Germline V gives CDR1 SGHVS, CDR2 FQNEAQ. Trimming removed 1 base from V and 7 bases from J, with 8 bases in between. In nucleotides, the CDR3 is TGTGCCAGCAGCTTAGAGGCAGAGAATGAGCAGTTCTTC. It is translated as CASSLEAENEQFF.

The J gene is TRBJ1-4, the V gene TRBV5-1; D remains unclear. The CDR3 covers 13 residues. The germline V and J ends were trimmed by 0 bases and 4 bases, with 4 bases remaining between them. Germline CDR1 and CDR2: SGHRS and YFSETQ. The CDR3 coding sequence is TGCGCCAGCAGCTTGGCCAGTAATGAAAAACTGTTTTTT. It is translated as CASSLASNEKLFF.

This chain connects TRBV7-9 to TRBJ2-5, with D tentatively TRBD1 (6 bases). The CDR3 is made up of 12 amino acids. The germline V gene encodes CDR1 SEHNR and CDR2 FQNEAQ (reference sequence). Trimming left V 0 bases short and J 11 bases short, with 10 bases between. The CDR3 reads CASSLADREQYF. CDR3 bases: TGTGCCAGCAGCTTAGCGGACAGAGAGCAGTACTTC.